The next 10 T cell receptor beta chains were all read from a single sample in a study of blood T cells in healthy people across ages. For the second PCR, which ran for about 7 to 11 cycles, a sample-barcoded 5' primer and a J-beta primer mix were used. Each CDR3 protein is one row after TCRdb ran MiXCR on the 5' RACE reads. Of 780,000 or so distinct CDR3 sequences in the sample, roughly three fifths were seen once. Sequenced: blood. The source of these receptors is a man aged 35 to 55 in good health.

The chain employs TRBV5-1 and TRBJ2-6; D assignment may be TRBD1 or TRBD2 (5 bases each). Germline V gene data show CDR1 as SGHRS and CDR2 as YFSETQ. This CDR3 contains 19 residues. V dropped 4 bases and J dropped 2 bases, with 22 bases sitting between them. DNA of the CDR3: TGCGCCAGCAGCCGGGACGGGTCAGGAGTGACTACTGGGGCCAACGTCCTGACTTTC. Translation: CASSRDGSGVTTGANVLTF.

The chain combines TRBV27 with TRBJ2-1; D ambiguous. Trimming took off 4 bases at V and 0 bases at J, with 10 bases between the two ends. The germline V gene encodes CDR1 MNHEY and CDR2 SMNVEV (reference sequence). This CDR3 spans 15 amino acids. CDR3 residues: CASSSDTGSYNEQFF. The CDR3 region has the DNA TGTGCCAGCAGTTCCGACACGGGCTCCTACAATGAGCAGTTCTTC.

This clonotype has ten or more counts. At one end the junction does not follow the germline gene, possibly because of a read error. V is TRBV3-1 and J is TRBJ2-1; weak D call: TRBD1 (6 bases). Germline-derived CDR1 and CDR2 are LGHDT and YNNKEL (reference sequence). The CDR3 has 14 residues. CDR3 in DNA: TGCGCCAGCAGCCAAGGGGGCTCCTACAATGAGCAGTTCTTC. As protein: CASSQGGSYNEQFF.

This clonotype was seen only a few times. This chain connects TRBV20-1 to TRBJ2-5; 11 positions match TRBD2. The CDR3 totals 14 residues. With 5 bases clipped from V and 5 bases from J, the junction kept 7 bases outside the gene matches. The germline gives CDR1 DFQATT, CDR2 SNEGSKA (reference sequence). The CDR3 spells CSAGTSGSMETQYF. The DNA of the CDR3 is TGCAGTGCTGGTACTAGCGGGAGTATGGAGACCCAGTACTTC.

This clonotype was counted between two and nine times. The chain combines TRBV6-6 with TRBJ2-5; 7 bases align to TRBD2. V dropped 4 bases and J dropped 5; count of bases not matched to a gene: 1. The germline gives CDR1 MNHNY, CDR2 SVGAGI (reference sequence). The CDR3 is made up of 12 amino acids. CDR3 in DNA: TGTGCCAGCAGTTGGGGGGGGGAGACCCAGTACTTC. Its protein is CASSWGGETQYF.

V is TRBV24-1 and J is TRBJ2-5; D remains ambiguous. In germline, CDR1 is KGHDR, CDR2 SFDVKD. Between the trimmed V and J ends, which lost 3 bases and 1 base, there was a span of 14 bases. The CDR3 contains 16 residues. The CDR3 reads CATSDPRTEFQETQYF. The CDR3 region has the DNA TGTGCCACCAGTGATCCCCGAACAGAATTCCAAGAGACCCAGTACTTC.

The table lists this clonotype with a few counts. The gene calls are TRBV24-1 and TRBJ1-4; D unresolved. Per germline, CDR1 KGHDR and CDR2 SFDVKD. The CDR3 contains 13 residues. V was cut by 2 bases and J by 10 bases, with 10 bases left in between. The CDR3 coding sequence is TGTGCCACCAGTGATTCCCCCCTCGGAAAACTGTTTTTT. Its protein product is CATSDSPLGKLFF.

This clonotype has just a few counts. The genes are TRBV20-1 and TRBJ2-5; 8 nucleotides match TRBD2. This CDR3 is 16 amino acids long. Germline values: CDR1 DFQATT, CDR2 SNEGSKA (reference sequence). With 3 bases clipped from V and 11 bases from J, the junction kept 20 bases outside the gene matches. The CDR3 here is CSARGASGRASNEQYF. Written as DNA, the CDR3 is TGCAGTGCTAGGGGGGCGAGCGGGAGAGCATCCAATGAGCAGTACTTC.

This chain's CDR3 is CSATPVTGSSYEQYF. The CDR3 DNA is TGCAGTGCTACCCCAGTGACGGGGAGCTCCTACGAGCAGTACTTC. J is TRBJ2-7 and V is TRBV20-1; perhaps TRBD2 as D (5 bases). The CDR3 spans 15 residues. From germline, CDR1 is DFQATT and CDR2 SNEGSKA (reference sequence). V lost 4 bases and J 0 bases, leaving 16 bases between the germline ends.

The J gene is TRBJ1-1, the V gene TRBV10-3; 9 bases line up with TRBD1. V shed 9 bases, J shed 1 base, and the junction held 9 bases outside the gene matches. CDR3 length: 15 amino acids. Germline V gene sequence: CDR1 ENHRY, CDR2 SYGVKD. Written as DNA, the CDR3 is TGTGCCATTGGCGACAGGGGGTTTGGGAACACTGAAGCTTTCTTT. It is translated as CAIGDRGFGNTEAFF.